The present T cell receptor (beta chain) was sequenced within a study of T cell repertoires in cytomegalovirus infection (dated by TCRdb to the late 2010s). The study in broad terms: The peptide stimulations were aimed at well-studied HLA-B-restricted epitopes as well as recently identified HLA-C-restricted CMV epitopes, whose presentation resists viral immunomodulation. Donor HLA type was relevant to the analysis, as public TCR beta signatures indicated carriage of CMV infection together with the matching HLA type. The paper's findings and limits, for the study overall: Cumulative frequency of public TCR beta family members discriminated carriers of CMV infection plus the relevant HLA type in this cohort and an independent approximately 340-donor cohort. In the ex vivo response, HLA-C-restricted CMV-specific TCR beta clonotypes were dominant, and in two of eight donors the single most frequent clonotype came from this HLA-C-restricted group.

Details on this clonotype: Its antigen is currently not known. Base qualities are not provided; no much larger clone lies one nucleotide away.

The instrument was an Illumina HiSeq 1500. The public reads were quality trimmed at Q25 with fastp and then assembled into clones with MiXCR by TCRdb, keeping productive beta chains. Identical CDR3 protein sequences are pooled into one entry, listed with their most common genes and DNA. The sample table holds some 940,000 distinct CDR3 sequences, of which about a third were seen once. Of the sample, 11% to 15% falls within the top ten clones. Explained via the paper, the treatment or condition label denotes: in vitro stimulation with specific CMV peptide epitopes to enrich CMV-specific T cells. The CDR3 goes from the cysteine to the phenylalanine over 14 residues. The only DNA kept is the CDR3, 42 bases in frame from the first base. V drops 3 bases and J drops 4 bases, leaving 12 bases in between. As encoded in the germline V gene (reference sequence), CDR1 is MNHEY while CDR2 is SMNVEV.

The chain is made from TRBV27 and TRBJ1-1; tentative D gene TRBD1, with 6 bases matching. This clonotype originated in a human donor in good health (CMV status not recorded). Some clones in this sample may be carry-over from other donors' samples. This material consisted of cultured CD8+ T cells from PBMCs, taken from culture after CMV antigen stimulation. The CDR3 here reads CASSFATGSTEAFF. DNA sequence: TGTGCCAGCAGTTTCGCAACAGGGTCCACTGAAGCTTTCTTT.